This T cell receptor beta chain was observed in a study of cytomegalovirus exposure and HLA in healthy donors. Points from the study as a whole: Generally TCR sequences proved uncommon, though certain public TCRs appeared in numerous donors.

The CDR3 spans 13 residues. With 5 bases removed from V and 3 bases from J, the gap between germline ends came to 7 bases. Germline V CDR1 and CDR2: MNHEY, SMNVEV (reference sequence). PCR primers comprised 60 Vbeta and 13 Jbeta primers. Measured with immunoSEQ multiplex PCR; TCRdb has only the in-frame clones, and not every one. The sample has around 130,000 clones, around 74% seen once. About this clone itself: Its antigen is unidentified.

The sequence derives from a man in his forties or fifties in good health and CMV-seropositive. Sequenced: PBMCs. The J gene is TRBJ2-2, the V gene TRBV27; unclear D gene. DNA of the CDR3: TGTGCCAGCAGTCATGACTACACCGGGGAGCTGTTTTTT. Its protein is CASSHDYTGELFF.